The 26 T cell receptor beta chains below were found in one sample sequenced in a study of blood T cell repertoires in COVID-19. Assay used: immunoSEQ multiplex PCR; TCRdb lists only in-frame clones, some missing. The sample has roughly 80,000 clones, approximately 89% seen once. The material sequenced was peripheral blood. These TCRs come from a man aged 45-65 years with COVID-19, enrolled during active disease.

This chain links TRBV27 with TRBJ2-6, with D uncertain. The CDR3 spans 17 residues. Germline values: CDR1 MNHEY, CDR2 SMNVEV (reference sequence). The V end lost 3 bases, the J end lost 1 base, and 13 bases lay between the germline ends. CDR3 residues: CASSFSSMRSGANVLTF. In DNA, the CDR3 is TGTGCCAGCAGTTTTTCCTCGATGCGGTCTGGGGCCAACGTCCTGACTTTC.

This clone was seen a few times. The V and J genes are TRBV5-1 and TRBJ2-1, with D possibly being TRBD2 (6 bases). V was shortened by 6 bases and J by 1 base, with 14 bases between the two germline ends. The V gene's germline CDR1 is SGHRS and CDR2 YFSETQ. This CDR3 comprises 15 residues. The CDR3 loop is CASKEGGVSYNEQFF. CDR3 DNA: TGCGCCAGCAAGGAGGGAGGCGTATCCTACAATGAGCAGTTCTTC.

V usage is TRBV6-5 and J usage is TRBJ1-6; 9 positions agree with TRBD1. This CDR3 comprises 16 residues. Germline V gene data show CDR1 as MNHEY and CDR2 as SVGAGI. V dropped 1 base and J dropped 8; count of bases not matched to a gene: 6. This CDR3 reads CASSYLGTGLDSPLHF. In DNA form, the CDR3 reads TGTGCCAGCAGTTACTTAGGGACAGGGCTGGATTCACCCCTCCACTTT.

The chain couples TRBV3-1 (or the pseudogene TRBV3-2) to TRBJ2-7, with D perhaps TRBD2 (5 bases). Germline CDR1 and CDR2: LGHDT and YNNKEL (reference sequence). With 3 bases removed from V and 6 bases from J, the gap between germline ends came to 9 bases. The CDR3 is 12 amino acids. The CDR3 loop reads CASSHGGPEQYF. In nucleotides, the CDR3 is TGTGCCAGCAGCCATGGAGGACCCGAGCAGTACTTC.

This clone has just one count. This chain connects TRBV4-1 to TRBJ2-5; TRBD1 agrees at 7 bases. Germline-derived CDR1 and CDR2 are MGHRA and YSYEKL. V was pared by 3 bases and J by 5 bases, with 9 bases of the junction left unmatched. The CDR3 length is 15 residues. The CDR3: CASSQADRDVETQYF. The CDR3 coding sequence is TGCGCCAGCAGCCAGGCCGACAGGGACGTGGAGACCCAGTACTTC.

V usage is TRBV7-2 and J usage is TRBJ1-4, with D perhaps matching TRBD1 (6 bases). Looked up from germline, CDR1 is SGHTA and CDR2 is FQGNSA. V lost 5 bases, J lost 4 bases, and 20 bases lay in between. This CDR3 has 17 residues. CDR3 sequence (DNA): TGTGCCAGCAGCCCCGCTATAGACAGGACATATAATGAAAAACTGTTTTTT. It is translated as CASSPAIDRTYNEKLFF. Full variable domain (remainder filled in from reference TRBV7-2 and TRBJ1-4): GAGVSQSPSNKVTEKGKDVELRCDPISGHTALYWYRQSLGQGLEFLIYFQGNSAPDKSGLPSDRFSAERTGGSVSTLTIQRTQQEDSAVYLCASSPAIDRTYNEKLFFGSGTQLSVL.

The rearrangement links TRBV11-3 to TRBJ2-1; 10 nucleotides agree with TRBD1. CDR1 is SGHNT and CDR2 is YENEEA in the germline V gene. The CDR3 has 20 amino acids. The junction had 20 bases not matched to a gene; V was cut back by 4 bases and J by 5 bases. The CDR3 bases are TGTGCCAGCAGCTCCCCATTGACCGACAGGGGGCTTTGGACTAACAATGAGCAGTTCTTC. Translated, it gives CASSSPLTDRGLWTNNEQFF.

J is TRBJ2-3 and V is TRBV19; maybe TRBD1 (6 bases). The germline gives CDR1 LNHDA, CDR2 SQIVND (reference sequence). The CDR3 totals 14 residues. The V end lost 6 bases, the J end lost 4 bases, and 14 bases lay between the germline ends. The CDR3 DNA reads as TGTGCCAGTAGCCGAGGGGGTTTGTCAGATACGCAGTATTTT. It yields the protein CASSRGGLSDTQYF.

The rearrangement uses TRBV6-4 and TRBJ2-3, with TRBD2 identical over 7 bases. The CDR3 is 16 amino acids. V lost 0 bases and J lost 4; bases outside the gene matches: 7. Germline V CDR1 and CDR2: MRHNA, SNTAGT. CDR3 in amino acids: CASSDSGGRGSDTQYF. The CDR3, as DNA: TGTGCCAGCAGTGACTCGGGCGGGAGAGGCTCAGATACGCAGTATTTT.

The V and J genes are TRBV11-2 and TRBJ1-1; 8 bases line up with TRBD1. The V gene end was trimmed by 4 bases and the J gene end by 10 bases; junction bases not matched to a gene: 5. Germline assignment: CDR1 SGHAT and CDR2 FQNNGV. CDR3 length equals 12 residues. The CDR3 sequence: CASSSDRALAFF. In DNA form, the CDR3 reads TGTGCCAGCAGCTCGGACAGGGCACTAGCTTTCTTT.

The rearrangement joins TRBV29-1 to TRBJ2-4, with D possibly being TRBD2 (6 bases). CDR1 is SQVTM and CDR2 is ANQGSEA in the germline V gene. V shed 0 bases and J shed 0 bases, with 12 bases lying between them. The CDR3 sequence is 16 residues long. As DNA, the CDR3 is TGCAGCGTTGAAGACCGGGACTCCACAGCCAAAAACATTCAGTACTTC. This sequence encodes CSVEDRDSTAKNIQYF.

The rearrangement joins TRBV4-3 to TRBJ2-7, with 10 bases identical to TRBD1. The CDR3 is made up of 16 amino acids. Germline V gives CDR1 LGHNA, CDR2 YSLEER. The trim removed 3 bases at V and 2 bases at J, leaving 7 bases unmatched. The CDR3 DNA follows: TGCGCCAGCAGCCATGGAACCGGGACAGGGGCCTACGAGCAGTACTTC. Amino acid sequence: CASSHGTGTGAYEQYF.

A note on this clone: Other DNA sequences from this sample encode an identical CDR3 as well. The V call is TRBV7-9, the J call TRBJ2-7, with 7 positions matching TRBD1. With V trimmed by 5 bases and J by 4 bases, 5 bases remained unmatched. Germline V CDR1 and CDR2: SEHNR, FQNEAQ (reference sequence). CDR3 size: 13 residues. CDR3 loop: CASSRGQNYEQYF. CDR3 bases: TGTGCCAGCAGCAGGGGACAGAATTACGAGCAGTACTTC.

This clone appeared once. The V and J genes are TRBV19 and TRBJ2-2; TRBD1 aligns across 8 bases. The CDR3 contains 17 residues. J lost 2 bases, V lost 2 bases, and 7 bases had no gene match. Germline assignment: CDR1 LNHDA and CDR2 SQIVND (reference sequence). CDR3 bases: TGTGCCAGTAGTATAAGCCAGGGGGCCTCAAACACCGGGGAGCTGTTTTTT. This translates into CASSISQGASNTGELFF.

The chain carries TRBV9 and TRBJ2-3; 11 positions match TRBD2. Germline CDR1 is SGDLS and CDR2 is YYNGEE. This CDR3 spans 15 amino acids. With V trimmed by 3 bases and J by 8 bases, 8 bases remained unmatched. Here the CDR3 reads CASSATGTSGSTQYF. The CDR3 coding sequence is TGTGCCAGCAGCGCTACTGGGACTAGCGGAAGTACGCAGTATTTT.

This clone was found a few times. The V and J genes are TRBV19 and TRBJ1-5, with 8 bases identical to TRBD1. The trim removed 3 bases at V and 6 bases at J, leaving 4 bases unmatched. Germline values: CDR1 LNHDA, CDR2 SQIVND (reference sequence). CDR3 size: 14 residues. The CDR3 bases are TGTGCCAGTAGTATCCAGGGGGCTGGTCAGCCCCAGCATTTT. Encoded protein: CASSIQGAGQPQHF.

The chain has TRBV5-4 and TRBJ2-3, with 7 positions matching TRBD1. Germline lookup yields CDR1 SGHNT and CDR2 YYREEE (reference sequence). Trimming at V came to 4 bases and at J to 1 base, leaving 6 bases not matched to a gene. The CDR3 runs to 15 residues. CDR3: CASSRLQGRTDTQYF. CDR3 nucleotides: TGTGCCAGCAGCCGACTACAGGGGCGCACAGATACGCAGTATTTT.

J is TRBJ1-6 and V is TRBV27; 8 positions agree with TRBD1. CDR1 is MNHEY, CDR2 SMNVEV, per germline (reference sequence). The V gene end was trimmed by 4 bases and the J gene end by 10 bases; junction bases not matched to a gene: 6. The CDR3 is 14 residues long. CDR3 loop: CASSSRGLGSPLHF. DNA of the CDR3: TGTGCCAGCAGTTCCAGGGGGCTGGGGTCACCCCTCCACTTT.

V gene TRBV19 combines with J gene TRBJ2-1; 10 bases agree with TRBD2. The V gene end was trimmed by 2 bases and the J gene end by 7 bases; junction bases not matched to a gene: 2. From germline, CDR1 is LNHDA and CDR2 SQIVND (reference sequence). The CDR3 is 14 amino acids. CDR3 region: CASSILAGVNEQFF. The CDR3 region has the DNA TGTGCCAGTAGTATACTAGCGGGAGTAAATGAGCAGTTCTTC. The full variable domain, with the rest looked up from reference TRBV19 and TRBJ2-1, is DGGITQSPKYLFRKEGQNVTLSCEQNLNHDAMYWYRQDPGQGLRLIYYSQIVNDFQKGDIAEGYSVSREKKESFPLTVTSAQKNPTAFYLCASSILAGVNEQFFGPGTRLTVL.

The CDR3 reads CATRGSLYGYTF. In nucleotides, the CDR3 is TGTGCCACCAGGGGCAGCCTCTATGGCTACACCTTC. The V call is TRBV19, the J call TRBJ1-2; the D gene is possibly TRBD1 (6 bases). CDR3 length: 12 amino acids. In germline, CDR1 is LNHDA, CDR2 SQIVND (reference sequence). The ends were cut back, 10 bases at V and 4 bases at J, with 13 bases in the middle.

The rearrangement links TRBV3-1 (or the pseudogene TRBV3-2) to TRBJ1-3; perhaps TRBD1 as D (6 bases). The CDR3 has 13 amino acids. Germline values: CDR1 LGHDT, CDR2 YNNKEL (reference sequence). V was trimmed by 3 bases and J by 9 bases, leaving 12 bases between them. The CDR3 loop is CASSQDREGTIYF. The CDR3 DNA reads as TGTGCCAGCAGCCAGGACAGAGAAGGCACCATATATTTT.

The chain has TRBV9 and TRBJ2-1; the match to TRBD2 covers 11 bases. With V trimmed by 0 bases and J by 9 bases, 5 bases remained unmatched. Germline V gene lookup returns CDR1 SGDLS and CDR2 YYNGEE. The CDR3 totals 15 residues. CDR3 coding DNA: TGTGCCAGCAGCGTAGGGCTAGCGGGAGGTTCTGAGCAGTTCTTC. Its protein product is CASSVGLAGGSEQFF.

This clone was observed a few times. The chain carries TRBV7-9 and TRBJ2-1; D is perhaps TRBD2 (6 bases). The V end lost 4 bases, the J end lost 7 bases, and 17 bases lay between the germline ends. There are 15 residues in the CDR3. Germline V gene sequence: CDR1 SEHNR, CDR2 FQNEAQ (reference sequence). The CDR3 DNA sequence: TGTGCCAGCAGCTCTCCCGGGACTCCATCGAATGAGCAGTTCTTC. The encoded protein is CASSSPGTPSNEQFF.

The chain has TRBV5-1 and TRBJ1-1; perhaps TRBD1 as D (6 bases). Trimming stripped 4 bases from V and 4 bases from J, with 23 bases between. CDR3 length: 17 amino acids. Germline CDR1 reads SGHRS; CDR2 reads YFSETQ. The CDR3 protein is CASSPLRGTQRATEAFF. The CDR3 nucleotides read TGCGCCAGCAGCCCCCTCCGAGGGACACAGAGGGCCACTGAAGCTTTCTTT. Full variable domain (missing parts from reference TRBV5-1 and TRBJ1-1): KAGVTQTPRYLIKTRGQQVTLSCSPISGHRSVSWYQQTPGQGLQFLFEYFSETQRNKGNFPGRFSGRQFSNSRSEMNVSTLELGDSALYLCASSPLRGTQRATEAFFGQGTRLTVV.

This clone was seen just once. The chain couples TRBV6-6 to TRBJ2-3, with TRBD2 identical over 7 bases. The V segment lost 7 bases and the J segment 5 bases; nucleotides outside the gene matches: 6. In germline, CDR1 is MNHNY, CDR2 SVGAGI (reference sequence). The CDR3 extends over 13 amino acids. The CDR3 DNA reads TGTGCCAGCACCCTGGGGGGGATAGATACGCAGTATTTT. Translating gives CASTLGGIDTQYF.

This rearrangement joins TRBV5-1 to TRBJ2-5; 9 nucleotides line up with TRBD1. The CDR3 has 17 amino acids. Looked up from germline, CDR1 is SGHRS and CDR2 is YFSETQ. V was clipped by 4 bases and J by 2 bases; unmatched bases: 12. CDR3 sequence reads: CASSLAPGTGSQETQYF. The DNA for the CDR3 is TGCGCCAGCAGCCTCGCCCCCGGGACAGGGAGTCAAGAGACCCAGTACTTC.